This TCR beta chain derives from a study of blood T cell repertoires in COVID-19. In the study overall: T cells, B-cell-depleted T cells, or PBMCs provided the cDNA or gDNA that served as material.

In the authors' methods: Reference gene primer amplification gave nucleated cell count estimates. Sequencing used immunoSEQ multiplex PCR; TCRdb keeps in-frame clones, though not all of them. D and trimming come from the DNA, and the V and J calls and clone size come from that table. This table holds around 150,000 clones, roughly 79% found once. The sequenced material came from peripheral blood. The sequence was obtained from a woman aged 55-69 years with active or convalescent COVID-19.

This CDR3 reads CATSDGQQPQHF. CDR3 in DNA: TGTGCCACCAGTGATGGCCAGCAGCCCCAGCATTTT. The chain combines TRBV24-1 with TRBJ1-5; D gene uncertain. CDR1 KGHDR and CDR2 SFDVKD come from the germline V gene. Trimming took off 3 bases at V and 7 bases at J, with 6 bases between the two ends. This CDR3 region has 12 residues.